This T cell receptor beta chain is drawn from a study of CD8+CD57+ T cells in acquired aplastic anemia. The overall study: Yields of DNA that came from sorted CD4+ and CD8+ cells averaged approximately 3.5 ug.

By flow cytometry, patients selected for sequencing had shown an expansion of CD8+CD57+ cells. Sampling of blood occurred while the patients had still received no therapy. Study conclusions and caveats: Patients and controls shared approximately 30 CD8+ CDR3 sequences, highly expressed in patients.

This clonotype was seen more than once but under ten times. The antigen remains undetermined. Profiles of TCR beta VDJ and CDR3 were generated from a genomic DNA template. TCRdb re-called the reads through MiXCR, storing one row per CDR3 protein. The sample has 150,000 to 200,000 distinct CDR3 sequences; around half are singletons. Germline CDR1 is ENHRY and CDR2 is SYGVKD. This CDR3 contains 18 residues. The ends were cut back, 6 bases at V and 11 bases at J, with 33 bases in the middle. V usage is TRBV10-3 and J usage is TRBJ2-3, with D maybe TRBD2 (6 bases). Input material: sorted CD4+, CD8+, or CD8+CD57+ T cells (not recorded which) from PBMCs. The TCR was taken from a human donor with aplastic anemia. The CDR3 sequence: CAIRGREGTDTGRLGQYF. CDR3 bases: TGTGCCATCAGGGGGCGGGAAGGCACAGATACGGGGAGGTTGGGGCAGTATTTT.